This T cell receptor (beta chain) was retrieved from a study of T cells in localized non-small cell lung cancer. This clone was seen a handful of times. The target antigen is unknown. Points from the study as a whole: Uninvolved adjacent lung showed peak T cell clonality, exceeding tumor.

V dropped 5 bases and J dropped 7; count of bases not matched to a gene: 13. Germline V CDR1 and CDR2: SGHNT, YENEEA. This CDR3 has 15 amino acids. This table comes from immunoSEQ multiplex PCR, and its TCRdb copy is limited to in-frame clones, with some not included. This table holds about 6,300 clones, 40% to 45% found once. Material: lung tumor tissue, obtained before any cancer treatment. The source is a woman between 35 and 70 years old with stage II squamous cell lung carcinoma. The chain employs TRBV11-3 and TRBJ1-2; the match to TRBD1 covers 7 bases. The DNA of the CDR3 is TGTGCCAGCAGCCCCCGGGACAGCCCCGGGGGTGGCTACACCTTC. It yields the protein CASSPRDSPGGGYTF.